This TCR beta chain originates from a study of T cells expressing NK-cell markers. Whole-study context: It was sorted CD3+CD56+NKG2C+, CD3+CD56+NKG2C- and CD3+CD56-NKG2C+ T cells that supplied the TCR beta repertoires.

Study observations and caveats: The study found dominant NKG2C+ clonotypes at about 1.0-8% of CD8+ T cells in five or six donors.

The cDNA for TCR beta came from 5'RACE template switching with UMIs. TCRdb processed the 5' RACE reads again and assigns one entry to each CDR3 protein, with no DNA. Its table lists more than 400,000 distinct CDR3 sequences. Germline V gene data show CDR1 as SSHAT and CDR2 as FNYEAQ (reference sequence). CDR3 size: 15 residues. Regarding this clonotype: Its antigen is undetermined.

The gene calls are TRBV7-7 and TRBJ2-1; the TCRdb D gene call, TRBD1, has no DNA to confirm it. The sequenced sample was blood T cells: a sorted CD56 or NKG2C T cell subset, CD4+ or CD8+ T cells, or bulk PBMC T cells (not recorded which). The receptor was derived from a woman between 18 and 70 years old in good health. This CDR3 reads CASSSIQGRDNEQFF.